The rows below give T cell receptor beta chains drawn from one sample of a study of human T cells and chemical hapten exposure. One entry per CDR3 protein, called by TCRdb with MiXCR from the RACE reads. Of 75,000 to 90,000 distinct CDR3 sequences in the sample, 10% were seen once. The input for sequencing was whole blood, taken in connection with sensitization to the hapten diphenylcyclopropenone (DPC). The source of these receptors is a woman aged 45 to 65 with alopecia areata. Some clones in this sample may be carry-over from other donors' samples. CDR3s include the opening cysteine and the closing phenylalanine or tryptophan. Each record gives: V gene, CDR3 protein.

v_call: TRBV7-9; cdr3_aa: CASSRFTGMGYNSPLHF
v_call: TRBV7-2; cdr3_aa: CASRWGSGTYEQYF
v_call: TRBV5-5; cdr3_aa: CASSTYRGPVTEAFF
v_call: TRBV5-4; cdr3_aa: CASSLRQGGYGYTF
v_call: TRBV28; cdr3_aa: CASTGFEAFF
v_call: TRBV18; cdr3_aa: CASSPWTSGSYEQYF
v_call: TRBV29-1; cdr3_aa: CSVLRGQETQYF
v_call: TRBV28; cdr3_aa: CASQHSNTGELFF
v_call: TRBV3-1; cdr3_aa: CASSLGGRSYEQYF
v_call: TRBV3-1; cdr3_aa: CASSLRQRIYEQYF
v_call: TRBV28; cdr3_aa: CASSLRLPNTGELFF
v_call: TRBV20-1; cdr3_aa: CSATGTNEQFF
v_call: TRBV27; cdr3_aa: CATSLYGNNSPLHF
v_call: TRBV28; cdr3_aa: CASSLPTGPLGYTF
v_call: TRBV23-1; cdr3_aa: CASSQSWRDSSAYEQYF
v_call: TRBV20-1; cdr3_aa: CSADGTEAFF
v_call: TRBV30; cdr3_aa: CAWSSTTGNTEAFF
v_call: TRBV30; cdr3_aa: CAWSVQGQEETEAFF
v_call: TRBV30; cdr3_aa: CAWARGRGKGYTEAFF
v_call: TRBV6-1; cdr3_aa: CASTTGTGGAYEQYF
v_call: TRBV6-2/TRBV6-3; cdr3_aa: CASTHGTGELFF
v_call: TRBV7-2; cdr3_aa: CASSSHRGMVMFDTEAFF
v_call: TRBV11-1; cdr3_aa: CASSQGGLRWTQYF
v_call: TRBV12-2; cdr3_aa: CASRLAKRETNYGYTF
v_call: TRBV6-1; cdr3_aa: CASSPHTEAFF
v_call: TRBV29-1; cdr3_aa: CSVFRGDTGELFF
v_call: TRBV29-1; cdr3_aa: CSVELPGNQPQHF
v_call: TRBV9; cdr3_aa: CASSPTGGVGETQYF
v_call: TRBV21-1; cdr3_aa: CPIHCPNRRGSGQETQYF
v_call: TRBV28; cdr3_aa: CASSLDFRQPQHF
v_call: TRBV2; cdr3_aa: CASTATDTQYF
v_call: TRBV12-5; cdr3_aa: CASGLESLYGYTF
v_call: TRBV4-1; cdr3_aa: CASSHTLAQGRETQYF
v_call: TRBV5-5; cdr3_aa: CASSQDRAQLFF
v_call: TRBV13; cdr3_aa: CASSLERQGYGYTF
v_call: TRBV7-2; cdr3_aa: CASSPRREQFF
v_call: TRBV2; cdr3_aa: CASRPGLAYAGELFF
v_call: TRBV12-3/TRBV12-4; cdr3_aa: CASSKRGQETQYF
v_call: TRBV10-3; cdr3_aa: CATRPGGSTDTQYF
v_call: TRBV5-1; cdr3_aa: CASSLDRLEGANVLTF
v_call: TRBV28; cdr3_aa: CASSFSLITDTQYF
v_call: TRBV6-6; cdr3_aa: CASSYGSRVEQFF
v_call: TRBV18; cdr3_aa: CASSRPGYEQYF
v_call: TRBV30; cdr3_aa: CAWTPPPQSTDTQYF
v_call: TRBV28; cdr3_aa: CASHSGVHEQFF
v_call: TRBV30; cdr3_aa: CAWRQEASYEQYF
v_call: TRBV7-8; cdr3_aa: CASSLLIVRNQPQHF
v_call: TRBV9; cdr3_aa: CASSSRDSYNEQFF
v_call: TRBV7-2; cdr3_aa: CASSLGPGFTGYESDEQFF
v_call: TRBV2; cdr3_aa: CASSDLDRDRETQYF
v_call: TRBV6-5; cdr3_aa: CASSSNGQGAEAFF
v_call: TRBV7-9; cdr3_aa: CASSGQSDTEAFF
v_call: TRBV29-1; cdr3_aa: CSVGTGGGTEAFF
v_call: TRBV6-1; cdr3_aa: CASGDNSNQPQHF